These 7 T cell receptor beta chains were sequenced from one sample in a study of PD-1 blockade in classical Hodgkin lymphoma. Libraries were prepared by immunoSEQ multiplex PCR; TCRdb keeps only in-frame clonotypes and omits some of them. This sample has about 40,000 clones, with around 87% found just once. All patients experienced relapse after autologous stem cell transplantation, and brentuximab vedotin exposure was variable. Sequencing was performed on peripheral blood mononuclear cells (PBMCs), taken at baseline. These receptors originate from a human donor with classical Hodgkin lymphoma.

This clone was seen a handful of times. The chain uses TRBV6-5 and TRBJ2-7; D not resolved. Trimming shortened V by 5 bases and J by 2 bases, and 10 bases separated the two germline ends. The CDR3 sequence is 13 residues long. Germline V gene sequence: CDR1 MNHEY, CDR2 SVGAGI. The DNA for the CDR3 is TGTGCCAGCAGTCCGTTTCAAACCTACGAGCAGTACTTC. Translating gives CASSPFQTYEQYF.

The genes are TRBV4-1 and TRBJ2-3, with D tentatively TRBD1 or TRBD2 (5 bases each). V was pared by 0 bases and J by 3 bases, with 22 bases between. The CDR3 runs to 19 residues. The germline V gene encodes CDR1 MGHRA and CDR2 YSYEKL. The CDR3 loop is CASSQDLAGSGRTTDTQYF. CDR3 sequence (DNA): TGCGCCAGCAGCCAAGATTTGGCAGGGAGTGGTCGCACGACAGATACGCAGTATTTT.

The J gene is TRBJ2-1, the V gene TRBV28, with D maybe TRBD1 (11 bases). Germline V gene sequence: CDR1 MDHEN, CDR2 SYDVKM. Between the trimmed V and J ends, which lost 5 bases and 1 base, there was a span of 30 bases. The CDR3 spans 21 residues. The DNA of the CDR3 is TGTGCCAGCAGTCCCGGGACAGGGGGACTAGCGCAACCTGGATCCTACAATGAGCAGTTCTTC. Translated, it gives CASSPGTGGLAQPGSYNEQFF.

The chain couples TRBV5-4 to TRBJ2-1; 7 bases match TRBD1. This CDR3 is 15 amino acids long. The germline V gene encodes CDR1 SGHNT and CDR2 YYREEE (reference sequence). The ends lost 0 bases at V and 2 bases at J; junction bases unmatched: 2. The CDR3 spells CASSLGTGAYNEQFF. Here the CDR3 DNA reads TGTGCCAGCAGCTTGGGGACAGGCGCCTACAATGAGCAGTTCTTC.

The J gene is TRBJ1-1, the V gene TRBV7-9; D call uncertain. The CDR3 contains 14 residues. The V and J ends lost 2 bases and 0 bases respectively, with 7 bases between them. Germline-derived CDR1 and CDR2 are SEHNR and FQNEAQ (reference sequence). As DNA, the CDR3 is TGTGCCAGCAGCTTATCCAGCCTGAACACTGAAGCTTTCTTT. Protein: CASSLSSLNTEAFF.

This clone was seen just once. The chain is built from TRBV6-5 and TRBJ1-5; D is unresolved. The CDR3 spans 14 residues. V was pared by 0 bases and J by 2 bases, with 5 bases between. CDR1 and CDR2 from the germline V gene are MNHEY and SVGAGI. For the CDR3, the DNA is TGTGCCAGCAGTTACTCGAAACGCAATCAGCCCCAGCATTTT. It is translated as CASSYSKRNQPQHF.

The chain employs TRBV6-4 and TRBJ1-2; D remains unclear. Germline values: CDR1 MRHNA, CDR2 SNTAGT. The CDR3 runs 13 residues. Trimming pared 3 bases from V and 4 bases from J, leaving 9 bases between. CDR3 nucleotides: TGTGCCAGCAGTGAGGGTCCCCTCTATGGCTACACCTTC. This encodes CASSEGPLYGYTF.